The rows below give T cell receptor beta chains drawn from one sample of a study of shared clonotypes between healthy human individuals. Method: immunoSEQ multiplex PCR; TCRdb's copy keeps in-frame clones and lacks some. This table has hundreds of thousands of clones, around 73% appearing once. The sequenced sample consisted of memory CD4+ T cells sorted from blood. The source is a woman between 25 and 40 years old in good health. Both conserved end residues are part of each CDR3. Not all rows give a size; the values are once, few, many and, for expanded clones, a class.

- 13 TRBV2 CASSRQGGNEQFF
- 16 TRBV7-9 CASSKREGLSYNEQFF
- 14 TRBV6-5 CASSYSSTRDEQYF
many 13 TRBV29-1 CSVEGYLGTEAFF
- 11 TRBV28 CASTENTEAFF
- 13 TRBV10-3 CAIGGSRNTEAFF
- 19 TRBV10-3 CAISESKGTVDSNTGELFF
- 14 TRBV4-1 CASSQQQGNYGYTF
- 14 TRBV10-3 CAISGRTGFLELFF
few 15 TRBV4-1 CASSRQRELRNEQFF
- 12 TRBV18 CASSLPTLEQYF
- 15 TRBV4-2 CASSSGLAGQETQYF
- 17 TRBV23-1 CASSQSEPKQGGYGYTF
- 15 TRBV4-2 CASSQGSGSEDEQFF
- 16 TRBV19 CASSPGLAGGGGEQFF
- 14 TRBV6-5 CATLPDSRLHEQFF
- 16 TRBV7-9 CASSLVPGTGGGGYTF
- 14 TRBV4-1 CASSPTGGLREQYF
- 16 TRBV19 CASRSPFDRPSGGYTF
- 14 TRBV13 CASSRGLAGNEQYF
- 15 TRBV28 CASSWTSGRAREQYF
- 15 TRBV9 CASSARTSGDHEQFF
- 16 TRBV7-9 CASSPAREGRFDTQYF
- 14 TRBV11-2 CASSLDLIDYEQYF
- 15 TRBV7-8 CASSSYGTAQETQYF
- 15 TRBV5-1 CASSLPGGVAGELFF
- 18 TRBV28 CASSTLQGQGIANTEAFF
- 14 TRBV28 CASSFGASNSPLHF
- 15 TRBV30 CAWRSAGSGGYEQYF
- 15 TRBV5-1 CASSIGDRDDEKLFF
- 16 TRBV5-1 CASSLVPGGPANEQFF
- 13 TRBV28 CASSFQAGGEQYF
few 12 TRBV5-1 CASSAGATKQYF
many 12 TRBV6-1 CASKGNTGELFF
- 14 TRBV7-2 CASSLAGPGETQYF
- 13 TRBV2 CASSVQGYQPQHF
- 14 TRBV7-2 CASSWGAGGETQYF
- 15 TRBV27 CASSWTGGATGELFF
many 14 TRBV4-1 CASTIPGLANEQFF
- 15 TRBV7-9 CASSLGGTQWETQYF
- 15 TRBV6-6 CASSYSRSGGYEQYF
- 14 TRBV2 CASSVNRETRPQHF
- 14 TRBV28 CASSASTGPYEQYF
few 15 TRBV6-1 CASYHPGLASHEQFF
- 15 TRBV9 CASSVGAVTNYGYTF
- 17 TRBV6-1 CASSEAQRTGTSDTQYF
- 13 TRBV27 CASSIPGQETQYF
few 11 TRBV10-3 CAISDNTEAFF
- 12 TRBV18 CASSPRHGELFF
- 15 TRBV18 CASSQRDSPTGELFF
few 16 TRBV6-5 CASSSGTGASGEKLFF
- 14 TRBV4-1 CASSSTTTNTEAFF
many 14 TRBV6-5 CASTSTGNTGELFF
- 15 TRBV6-1 CASSEARRQGYEQYF